Reported below is one TCR beta chain. These data originate in a study of CD4 and CD8 cells across lung adenocarcinoma regions. Localized lung adenocarcinoma, a non-small cell lung cancer, affected the donors. Per the germline V gene, CDR1 is WSHSY and CDR2 is SAAADI. The CDR3 length is 13 residues. Trimming took 6 bases from V and 1 from J; bases not matched to a gene: 0. TCRdb reprocessed the PCR reads via MiXCR and lists one record per CDR3 protein. The sample has approximately 16,000 distinct CDR3 sequences; approximately 50% are singletons. This sequence joins TRBV10-2 and TRBJ2-1; 7 positions agree with TRBD2. The sample consisted of CD8+ T cells from the center of a lung tumor. The clonotype comes from a female donor with lung adenocarcinoma. The CD4 and CD8 labels of this study may be unreliable. CDR3: CASRLASYNEQFF. The DNA for the CDR3 is TGCGCCAGCAGACTAGCGTCCTACAATGAGCAGTTCTTC.